This T cell receptor beta chain derives from a study of blood T cell repertoires in COVID-19 (dated by TCRdb to about 2020). In the study overall: The collaborator samples originated in the United States, Italy and Spain and spanned the acute and convalescent phases of COVID-19. The material from the prospective study consisted of cDNA or gDNA derived from T cells, B-cell-depleted T cells, or PBMCs. The dataset comprised deeply sampled blood TCRbeta repertoires from subjects exposed to, actively infected with, or recovered from COVID-19. The repertoires were released in a freely available public database intended as a resource for research on the immune response to SARS-CoV-2. The samples were drawn from two sources: the first 160 participants of the ongoing ImmuneRACE study, and 1,000 to 1,500 subjects contributed by 6 global collaborators. A de-identified subject ID, COVID-19 status, age in years and sex were almost always included in the sample metadata. Where available, HLA class I and class II types were taken from metadata supplied by the sample provider and were not determined by assay-based typing. Here is what the overall study found, with its caveats: Clinical and demographic metadata were provided uncurated, with the amount varying by source and participant.

As encoded in the germline V gene, CDR1 is MNHEY while CDR2 is SVGEGT. V is pared back by 2 bases and J by 6 bases, with 7 bases lying between the germline termini. The cysteine opens and the phenylalanine closes a CDR3 of 12 amino acids. The CDR3 DNA has 36 bases and is translated from base 1. A note on this clone: Its recognized antigen is unknown. Per-nucleotide qualities are absent, and no much larger clonotype sits a single base away.

TCRbeta CDR3 regions were amplified from genomic DNA by means of the immunoSEQ Assay, a bias-controlled multiplex PCR. Concerning the study's data processing: The number of nucleated cells in each sample was estimated by amplification of reference gene primers within the assay. To quantify the absolute abundance of each unique TCRbeta CDR3 rearrangement, sequence reads were collapsed and filtered. For each sample, productive Simpson clonality was calculated as the square root of Simpson's diversity index across productive rearrangements. TCRdb re-hosts the immuneACCESS table, in-frame sequences only. Its copies lack some clones; in the studies checked, an unresolved V gene accounts for under half of them, and the cause for the rest is not known. The DNA gave D and trimming, while V, J and clone size come from that table. A total of some 350,000 clones appear in this sample, about 90% of them only once. The ten largest account for 6% to 7.5% of the sample.

Whole blood was collected in K2EDTA tubes by collaborating institutions according to the institutions' own protocols. For TCRbeta analysis, collaborators shipped samples as frozen whole blood, isolated PBMCs, or DNA extracted from either of those sample types. This clonotype originated in a young man with active or convalescent COVID-19. Recombination connected TRBV6-2 or TRBV6-3 to TRBJ1-2; matching of 5 bases hints at TRBD1 as the D gene. The sequenced sample was peripheral blood. The sequenced DNA is TGTGCCAGCAGTTACAGGGGAAATGGCTACACCTTC. Translated, it reads CASSYRGNGYTF.